The present T cell receptor beta chain was sequenced within a study of blood T cells in healthy people across ages. Study findings and constraints: Naive CD4+ cells and diversity were both higher in long-lived donors than in aged donors.

On this clonotype itself: What it binds is unknown.

V shed 3 bases and J shed 12 bases, with 12 bases lying between them. Per the germline V gene, CDR1 is SGHAT and CDR2 is FQNNGV. The CDR3 loop spans 12 amino acids. With a J-beta primer mix and a sample-barcoded 5' primer, a second PCR ran roughly 6 to 11 cycles. MiXCR was run by TCRdb on the 5' RACE reads, yielding one entry per CDR3 protein. The table shows about 1.4 million distinct CDR3 sequences, with approximately 60% occurring only once. PBMCs were isolated at a quantity of at least 6.5 million per sample. This sequence was found in a man between 18 and 35 years old in good health. This chain uses TRBV11-2 with TRBJ2-1; tentatively, D is TRBD1 (5 bases). Sequencing used blood. CDR3 in amino acids: CASSLKLGAQFF. DNA for the CDR3: TGTGCCAGCAGCTTGAAGTTAGGGGCGCAGTTCTTC.